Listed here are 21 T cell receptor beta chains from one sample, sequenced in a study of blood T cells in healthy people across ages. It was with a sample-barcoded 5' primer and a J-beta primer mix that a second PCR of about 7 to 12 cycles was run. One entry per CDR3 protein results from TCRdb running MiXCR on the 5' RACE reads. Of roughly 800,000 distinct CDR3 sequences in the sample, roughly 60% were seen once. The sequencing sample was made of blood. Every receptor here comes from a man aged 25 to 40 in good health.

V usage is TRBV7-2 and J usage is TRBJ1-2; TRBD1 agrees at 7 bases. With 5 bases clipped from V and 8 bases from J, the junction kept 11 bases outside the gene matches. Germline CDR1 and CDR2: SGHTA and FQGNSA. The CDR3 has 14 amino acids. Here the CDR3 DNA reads TGTGCCAGCAGCGCGCTGACAGGGTCGGGGGGCTACACCTTC. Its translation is CASSALTGSGGYTF.

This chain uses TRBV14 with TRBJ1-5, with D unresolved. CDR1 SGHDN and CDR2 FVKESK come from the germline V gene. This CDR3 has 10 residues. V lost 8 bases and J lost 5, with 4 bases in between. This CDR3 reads CASSYQPQHF. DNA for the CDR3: TGTGCCAGCTCTTATCAGCCCCAGCATTTT.

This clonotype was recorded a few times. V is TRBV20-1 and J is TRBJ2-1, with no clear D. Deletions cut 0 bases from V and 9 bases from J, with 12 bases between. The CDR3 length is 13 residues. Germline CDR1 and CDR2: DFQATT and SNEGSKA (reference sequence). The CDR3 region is CSARDLSTLEQFF. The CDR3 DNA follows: TGCAGTGCTAGAGATCTCTCCACCCTTGAGCAGTTCTTC.

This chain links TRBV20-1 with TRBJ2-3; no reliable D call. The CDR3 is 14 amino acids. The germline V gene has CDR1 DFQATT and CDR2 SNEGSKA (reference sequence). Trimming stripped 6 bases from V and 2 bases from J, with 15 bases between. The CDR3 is CSAKVGYTTDTQYF. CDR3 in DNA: TGCAGTGCCAAAGTCGGCTATACCACAGATACGCAGTATTTT.

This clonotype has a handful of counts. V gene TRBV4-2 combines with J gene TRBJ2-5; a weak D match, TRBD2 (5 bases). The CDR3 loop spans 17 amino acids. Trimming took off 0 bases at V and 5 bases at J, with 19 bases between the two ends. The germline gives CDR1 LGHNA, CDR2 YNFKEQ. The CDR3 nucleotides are TGTGCCAGCAGCCAAGACGGGGAGCTGGTTAGATTGGAGACCCAGTACTTC. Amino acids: CASSQDGELVRLETQYF.

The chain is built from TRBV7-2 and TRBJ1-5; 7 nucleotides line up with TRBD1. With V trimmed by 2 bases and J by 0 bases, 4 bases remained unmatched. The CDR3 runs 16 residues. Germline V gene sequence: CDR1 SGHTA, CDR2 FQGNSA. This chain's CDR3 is CASSLRQGGSNQPQHF. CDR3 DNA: TGTGCCAGCAGCTTAAGACAGGGAGGTAGCAATCAGCCCCAGCATTTT.

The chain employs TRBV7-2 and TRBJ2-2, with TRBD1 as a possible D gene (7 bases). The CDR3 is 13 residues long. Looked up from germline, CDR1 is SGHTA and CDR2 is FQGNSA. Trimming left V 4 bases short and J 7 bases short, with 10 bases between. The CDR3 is CASSSGGNGELFF. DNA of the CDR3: TGTGCCAGCAGCTCAGGGGGGAACGGGGAGCTGTTTTTT.

The CDR3, as DNA: TGTGCCAGCACGGGACTCGACCATGAGCAGTACTTC. Its translation is CASTGLDHEQYF. The rearrangement uses TRBV27 and TRBJ2-1, with D possibly matching TRBD2 (6 bases). The tail of the sequence fits TRBJ2-7 better, so the J call may be wrong. CDR3 size: 12 residues. From germline, CDR1 is MNHEY and CDR2 SMNVEV (reference sequence).

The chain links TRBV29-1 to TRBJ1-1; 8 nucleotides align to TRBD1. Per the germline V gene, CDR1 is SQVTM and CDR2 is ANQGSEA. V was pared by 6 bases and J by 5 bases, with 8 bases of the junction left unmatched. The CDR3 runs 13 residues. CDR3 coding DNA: TGCAGCGTACGACAGGGGATTTGGACTGAAGCTTTCTTT. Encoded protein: CSVRQGIWTEAFF.

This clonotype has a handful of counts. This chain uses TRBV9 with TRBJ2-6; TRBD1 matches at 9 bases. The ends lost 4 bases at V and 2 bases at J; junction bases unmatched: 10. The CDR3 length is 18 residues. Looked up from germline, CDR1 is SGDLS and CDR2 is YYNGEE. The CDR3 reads CASSSPRDRVTGANVLTF. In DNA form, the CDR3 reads TGTGCCAGCAGCTCTCCCCGGGACAGGGTTACTGGGGCCAACGTCCTGACTTTC. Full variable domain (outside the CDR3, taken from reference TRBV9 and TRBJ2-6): DSGVTQTPKHLITATGQRVTLRCSPRSGDLSVYWYQQSLDQGLQFLIQYYNGEERAKGNILERFSAQQFPDLHSELNLSSLELGDSALYFCASSSPRDRVTGANVLTFGAGSRLTVL.

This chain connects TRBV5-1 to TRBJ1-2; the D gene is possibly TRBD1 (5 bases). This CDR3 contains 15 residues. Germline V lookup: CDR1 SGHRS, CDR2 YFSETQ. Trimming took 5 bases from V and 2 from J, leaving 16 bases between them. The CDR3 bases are TGCGCCAGCAGACCCCATGATCAGGGAAACTATGGCTACACCTTC. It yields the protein CASRPHDQGNYGYTF.

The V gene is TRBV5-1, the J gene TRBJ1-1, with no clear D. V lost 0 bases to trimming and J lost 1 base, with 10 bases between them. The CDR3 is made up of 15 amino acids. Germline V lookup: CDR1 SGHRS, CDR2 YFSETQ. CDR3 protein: CASSLVGSSNTEAFF. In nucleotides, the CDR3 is TGCGCCAGCAGCTTGGTTGGCAGCTCGAACACTGAAGCTTTCTTT.

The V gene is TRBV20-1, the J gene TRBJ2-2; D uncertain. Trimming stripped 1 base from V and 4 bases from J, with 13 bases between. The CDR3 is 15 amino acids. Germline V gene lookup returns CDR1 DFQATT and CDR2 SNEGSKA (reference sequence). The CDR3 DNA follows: TGCAGTGCTAGAGGCGTCGGGCGGAGCACCGGGGAGCTGTTTTTT. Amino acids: CSARGVGRSTGELFF.

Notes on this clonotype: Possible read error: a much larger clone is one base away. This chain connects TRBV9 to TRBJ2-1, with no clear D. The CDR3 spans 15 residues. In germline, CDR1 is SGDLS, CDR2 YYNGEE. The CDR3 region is CASSEDASSYDEQFF. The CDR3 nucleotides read TGTGCCAGCAGCGAGGACGCAAGCTCCTACGATGAGCAGTTCTTC.

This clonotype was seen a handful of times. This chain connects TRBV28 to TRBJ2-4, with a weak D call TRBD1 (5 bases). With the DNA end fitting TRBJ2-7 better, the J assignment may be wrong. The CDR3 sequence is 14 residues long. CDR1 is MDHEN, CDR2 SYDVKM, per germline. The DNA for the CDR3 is TGTGCCAGCAGGAGTTGGACACCCTTATACGAGCAGTACTTC. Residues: CASRSWTPLYEQYF.

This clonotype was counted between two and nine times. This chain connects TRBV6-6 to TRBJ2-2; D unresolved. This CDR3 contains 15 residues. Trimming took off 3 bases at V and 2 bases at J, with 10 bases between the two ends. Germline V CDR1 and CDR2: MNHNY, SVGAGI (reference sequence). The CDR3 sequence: CASSYAGLNTGELFF. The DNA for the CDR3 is TGTGCCAGCAGTTATGCTGGGCTTAACACCGGGGAGCTGTTTTTT.

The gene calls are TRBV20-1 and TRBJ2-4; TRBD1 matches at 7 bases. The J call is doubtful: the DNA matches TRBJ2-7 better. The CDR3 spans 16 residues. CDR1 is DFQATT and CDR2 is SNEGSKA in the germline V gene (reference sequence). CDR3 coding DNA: TGCAGTGCTAGCGGTCTTAGGGGGCCATCCCCTTACGAGCAGTACTTC. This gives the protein CSASGLRGPSPYEQYF.

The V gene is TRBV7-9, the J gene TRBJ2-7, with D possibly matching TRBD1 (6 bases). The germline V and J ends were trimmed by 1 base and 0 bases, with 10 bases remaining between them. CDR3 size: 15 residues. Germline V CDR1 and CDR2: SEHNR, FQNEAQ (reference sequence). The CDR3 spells CASSLGARGSYEQYF. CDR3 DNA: TGTGCCAGCAGCTTAGGTGCCAGGGGCTCCTACGAGCAGTACTTC.

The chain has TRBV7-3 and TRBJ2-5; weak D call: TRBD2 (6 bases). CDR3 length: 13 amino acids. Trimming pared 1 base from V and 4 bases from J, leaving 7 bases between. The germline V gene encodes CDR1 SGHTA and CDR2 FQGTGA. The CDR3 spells CASSLNSGETQYF. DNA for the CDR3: TGTGCCAGCAGCTTAAATAGCGGAGAGACCCAGTACTTC.

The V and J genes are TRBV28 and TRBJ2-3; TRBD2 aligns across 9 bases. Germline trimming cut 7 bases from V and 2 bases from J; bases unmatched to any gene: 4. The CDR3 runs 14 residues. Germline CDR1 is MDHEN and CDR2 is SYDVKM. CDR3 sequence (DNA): TGTGCCAGCAATGTAGCGGGAGTCACAGATACGCAGTATTTT. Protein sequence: CASNVAGVTDTQYF.

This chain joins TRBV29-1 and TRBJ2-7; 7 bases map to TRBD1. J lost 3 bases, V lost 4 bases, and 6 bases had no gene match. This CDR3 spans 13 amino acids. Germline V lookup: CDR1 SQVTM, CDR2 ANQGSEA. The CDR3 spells CSVGTGVFYEQYF. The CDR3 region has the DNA TGCAGCGTTGGGACAGGAGTTTTCTACGAGCAGTACTTC.